The 30 T cell receptor beta chains below were found in one sample sequenced in a study of control samples from healthy donors and cancer patients. The data were produced by immunoSEQ multiplex PCR, yet TCRdb's version contains in-frame clones alone and is incomplete. The sample contains about 31,000 clones, around 94% of which appear only once. Sequencing was done on a sample of blood. Receptors originate from a man in his 60s in good health.

The genes are TRBV6-5 and TRBJ1-1; TRBD1 might be the D (5 bases). The CDR3 covers 12 residues. The germline V and J ends were trimmed by 5 bases and 7 bases, with 11 bases remaining between them. CDR1 is MNHEY, CDR2 SVGAGI, per germline. As DNA, the CDR3 is TGTGCCAGCAGTCGAGGGGCGGGTGAAGCTTTCTTT. Protein product: CASSRGAGEAFF.

The chain employs TRBV12-5 and TRBJ1-1; D gene uncertain. Trimming removed 5 bases from V and 1 base from J, with 14 bases in between. Germline V gene data show CDR1 as LGHNT and CDR2 as FRNRAP. The CDR3 is made up of 15 amino acids. The CDR3 bases are TGTGCTAGTGGTCCGGAAGGGATTTGGAACACTGAAGCTTTCTTT. Translated: CASGPEGIWNTEAFF.

In DNA form, the CDR3 reads TGCGCCAGCAGTGACGGGACGCCCACTGAAGCTTTCTTT. It codes for CASSDGTPTEAFF. J is TRBJ1-1 and V is TRBV10-2, with TRBD1 as a possible D gene (5 bases). The germline CDR1 and CDR2 sequences are WSHSY and SAAADI. This CDR3 spans 13 amino acids. V shed 3 bases and J shed 4 bases, with 9 bases lying between them.

The V call is TRBV5-1, the J call TRBJ1-6; maybe TRBD1 (5 bases). The CDR3 length is 14 residues. Trimming removed 1 base at V and 7 bases at J, with 9 bases between. Per the germline V gene, CDR1 is SGHRS and CDR2 is YFSETQ. CDR3 DNA: TGCGCCAGCAGCTTGATAGGGGACAATTCACCCCTCCACTTT. Its protein is CASSLIGDNSPLHF.

This sequence joins TRBV5-3 and TRBJ2-1; possibly TRBD1 or TRBD2 for D (6 bases each). TRBV5-3 is known as an ORF, though its function is uncertain. The CDR3 consists of 13 residues. V was clipped by 7 bases and J by 8 bases, with 16 bases between them. CDR3 sequence: CARPWGAEDEQFF. Here the CDR3 DNA reads TGTGCCAGACCCTGGGGGGCCGAGGATGAGCAGTTCTTC.

A few counts support this clone. This chain connects TRBV5-6 to TRBJ2-1, with 15 nucleotides matching TRBD2. V lost 4 bases and J lost 8; bases outside the gene matches: 10. The CDR3 contains 17 residues. In germline, CDR1 is SGHDT, CDR2 YYEEEE. The CDR3 loop reads CASSPSGLAGGRDEQFF. CDR3 nucleotide sequence: TGTGCCAGCAGCCCCTCGGGACTAGCGGGGGGTCGGGATGAGCAGTTCTTC.

The chain carries TRBV6-5 and TRBJ2-1; 9 bases are a match to TRBD1. The V gene end was trimmed by 4 bases and the J gene end by 9 bases; junction bases not matched to a gene: 7. CDR1 and CDR2 from the germline V gene are MNHEY and SVGAGI. The CDR3 length is 14 residues. In DNA form, the CDR3 reads TGTGCCAGCAGTTTCCGGACAGGGGTCGGTGAGCAGTTCTTC. Amino acids: CASSFRTGVGEQFF.

The CDR3 region has the DNA TGTGCCAGCTCACCACCGGCCAGCGCCTATGGCTACACCTTC. Its translation is CASSPPASAYGYTF. The chain uses TRBV18 and TRBJ1-2; D remains unclear. The CDR3 covers 14 residues. CDR1 and CDR2 (germline): KGHSH, LQKENI. Between the trimmed V and J ends, which lost 0 bases and 4 bases, there was a span of 9 bases.

The rearrangement uses TRBV7-8 and TRBJ2-7; D is undetermined. Trimming cost V 1 base and J 2 bases, with 9 bases left between them. CDR3 size: 14 residues. The germline gives CDR1 SGHVS, CDR2 FQNEAQ. DNA of the CDR3: TGTGCCAGCAGCTTAGAAAGTTTGACCTACGAGCAGTACTTC. Amino acids: CASSLESLTYEQYF.

The chain has TRBV6-5 and TRBJ1-1; TRBD1 agrees at 7 bases. Per the germline V gene, CDR1 is MNHEY and CDR2 is SVGAGI. There are 12 residues in the CDR3. The V gene end was trimmed by 5 bases and the J gene end by 7 bases; junction bases not matched to a gene: 4. The CDR3 is CASSTRQGEAFF. The CDR3 DNA is TGTGCCAGCAGTACTCGACAGGGTGAAGCTTTCTTT.

The chain has TRBV19 and TRBJ2-2; possibly TRBD1 or TRBD2 for D (5 bases each). Between the trimmed V and J ends, which lost 1 base and 5 bases, there was a span of 8 bases. Germline V gene sequence: CDR1 LNHDA, CDR2 SQIVND (reference sequence). There are 14 residues in the CDR3. The CDR3 reads CASSIAGSTGELFF. The CDR3 DNA sequence: TGTGCCAGTAGTATAGCAGGGAGTACCGGGGAGCTGTTTTTT.

V is TRBV7-3 and J is TRBJ2-5; a weak D match, TRBD2 (5 bases). Per germline, CDR1 SGHTA and CDR2 FQGTGA. This CDR3 has 13 amino acids. The ends were cut back, 3 bases at V and 0 bases at J, with 5 bases in the middle. The CDR3, as DNA: TGTGCCAGCAGCTTGGGAGACCAAGAGACCCAGTACTTC. Its translation is CASSLGDQETQYF.

V usage is TRBV6-6 and J usage is TRBJ2-3, with 8 bases lining up with TRBD2. Germline CDR1 and CDR2: MNHNY and SVGAGI (reference sequence). Unmatched junction bases numbered 8, after V lost 7 bases and J lost 2 bases. This CDR3 is built from 15 residues. Here the CDR3 DNA reads TGTGCCAGCATATGGGACGGGGGGGCCACAGATACGCAGTATTTT. This encodes CASIWDGGATDTQYF.

The gene calls are TRBV7-2 and TRBJ1-5; D uncertain. The CDR3 runs 14 residues. V lost 2 bases and J 0 bases, leaving 5 bases between the germline ends. Germline-derived CDR1 and CDR2 are SGHTA and FQGNSA. The DNA for the CDR3 is TGTGCCAGCAGCTTAAAGGGTAGCAATCAGCCCCAGCATTTT. Its translation is CASSLKGSNQPQHF.

This chain joins TRBV28 and TRBJ1-5; D possibly corresponds to TRBD1 (6 bases). CDR1 and CDR2 (germline): MDHEN, SYDVKM. V was shortened by 5 bases and J by 6 bases, with 17 bases between the two germline ends. The CDR3 covers 15 residues. In nucleotides, the CDR3 is TGTGCCAGCAGTCCCCAAACAGGGATCCCTCAGCCCCAGCATTTT. Translating it yields CASSPQTGIPQPQHF.

This sequence joins TRBV7-8 and TRBJ2-7, with 10 nucleotides matching TRBD2. The CDR3 is made up of 15 amino acids. V lost 0 bases, J lost 2 bases, and 1 base stayed unmatched. The germline CDR1 and CDR2 sequences are SGHVS and FQNEAQ. For the CDR3, the DNA is TGTGCCAGCAGCTTAGCAACTAGCGGGGCCTACGAGCAGTACTTC. Translated, it gives CASSLATSGAYEQYF.

The chain employs TRBV7-2 and TRBJ1-1; maybe TRBD1 (6 bases). CDR1 is SGHTA, CDR2 FQGNSA, per germline. This CDR3 contains 12 residues. V was clipped by 5 bases and J by 10 bases, with 14 bases between them. In nucleotides, the CDR3 is TGTGCCAGCAGCCCGGACAGAGAATTAGCTTTCTTT. Protein product: CASSPDRELAFF. The variable domain in full, with the rest retrieved from reference TRBV7-2 and TRBJ1-1, is GAGVSQSPSNKVTEKGKDVELRCDPISGHTALYWYRQSLGQGLEFLIYFQGNSAPDKSGLPSDRFSAERTGGSVSTLTIQRTQQEDSAVYLCASSPDRELAFFGQGTRLTVV.

The chain joins TRBV6-5 to TRBJ2-7; 12 bases agree with TRBD2. The CDR3 length is 15 residues. The junction had 6 bases not matched to a gene; V was cut back by 5 bases and J by 4 bases. CDR1 is MNHEY and CDR2 is SVGAGI in the germline V gene. The CDR3 is CASSKLAGGFYEQYF. The CDR3 nucleotides read TGTGCCAGCAGTAAACTAGCGGGGGGTTTTTACGAGCAGTACTTC.

The chain recombines TRBV30 with TRBJ2-5; 7 bases match TRBD2. This CDR3 contains 15 residues. V shed 4 bases, J shed 4 bases, and the junction held 12 bases outside the gene matches. Germline loops: CDR1 GTSNPN, CDR2 SVGIG (reference sequence). Here the CDR3 reads CAWTGRVGVGETQYF. The CDR3 coding sequence is TGTGCCTGGACAGGGAGGGTCGGCGTAGGAGAGACCCAGTACTTC. The variable domain in full, with the rest retrieved from reference TRBV30 and TRBJ2-5, is SQTIHQWPATLVQPVGSPLSLECTVEGTSNPNLYWYRQAAGRGLQLLFYSVGIGQISSEVPQNLSASRPQDRQFILSSKKLLLSDSGFYLCAWTGRVGVGETQYFGPGTRLLVL.

The CDR3 loop reads CASSQRGRTGQNSPLHF. In DNA, the CDR3 is TGTGCCAGCAGCCAAAGGGGGCGCACTGGCCAAAATTCACCCCTCCACTTT. The V gene is TRBV13, the J gene TRBJ1-6; TRBD1 agrees at 7 bases. CDR1 and CDR2 from the germline V gene are PRHDT and FYEKMQ (reference sequence). This CDR3 spans 17 amino acids. Losses at the gene ends were 5 bases for V and 7 bases for J; bases not matched to a gene: 14. Filled out from reference TRBV13 and TRBJ1-6, the complete variable domain reads AAGVIQSPRHLIKEKRETATLKCYPIPRHDTVYWYQQGPGQDPQFLISFYEKMQSDKGSIPDRFSAQQFSDYHSELNMSSLELGDSALYFCASSQRGRTGQNSPLHFGNGTRLTVT.

The CDR3 DNA follows: TGTGCCAGTACCCTCGGGGACAGAACCTATGGCTACACCTTC. It yields the protein CASTLGDRTYGYTF. V gene TRBV19 combines with J gene TRBJ1-2; the match to TRBD1 covers 7 bases. There are 14 residues in the CDR3. Germline V CDR1 and CDR2: LNHDA, SQIVND (reference sequence). V gave up 7 bases and J gave up 4 bases; unmatched junction bases: 9.

The rearrangement links TRBV27 to TRBJ1-2, with 7 bases that match TRBD1. V lost 8 bases to trimming and J lost 4 bases; unmatched junction nucleotides: 10. In germline, CDR1 is MNHEY, CDR2 SMNVEV (reference sequence). The CDR3 covers 14 residues. CDR3 loop: CASGISDRFYGYTF. The CDR3 DNA reads TGTGCCAGCGGGATATCGGACAGGTTCTATGGCTACACCTTC.

The rearrangement links TRBV27 to TRBJ2-3; perhaps TRBD1 as D (7 bases). With 6 bases removed from V and 3 bases from J, the gap between germline ends came to 13 bases. This CDR3 spans 14 amino acids. Germline V CDR1 and CDR2: MNHEY, SMNVEV (reference sequence). CDR3 DNA sequence: TGTGCCAGCAGACCACAGGGGAGGACAGATACGCAGTATTTT. Its translation: CASRPQGRTDTQYF.

J is TRBJ1-6 and V is TRBV7-3, with D unclear. Germline V gives CDR1 SGHTA, CDR2 FQGTGA. The CDR3 spans 15 residues. Trimming took 1 base from V and 7 from J, leaving 11 bases between them. The DNA for the CDR3 is TGTGCCAGCAGCTTAAATCCAGGTCCAAATTCACCCCTCCACTTT. Translated: CASSLNPGPNSPLHF.

This clone was seen a single time. The chain employs TRBV28 and TRBJ1-4; D might be TRBD1 (5 bases). Germline V gene lookup returns CDR1 MDHEN and CDR2 SYDVKM. The CDR3 has 16 residues. V was trimmed by 2 bases and J by 5 bases, leaving 15 bases between them. CDR3 in amino acids: CASSLGGTAPNEKLFF. The CDR3 DNA follows: TGTGCCAGCAGTTTAGGGGGAACAGCGCCAAATGAAAAACTGTTTTTT.

V gene TRBV5-1 combines with J gene TRBJ2-7, with D tentatively TRBD1 (6 bases). The CDR3 runs 14 residues. Trimming pared 3 bases from V and 7 bases from J, leaving 17 bases between. The germline gives CDR1 SGHRS, CDR2 YFSETQ. CDR3 protein: CASSSEGGMGEQYF. The DNA of the CDR3 is TGCGCCAGCAGCTCCGAAGGGGGAATGGGGGAGCAGTACTTC.

This chain connects TRBV7-3 to TRBJ2-2; TRBD1 agrees at 7 bases. V lost 2 bases, J lost 5 bases, and 5 bases stayed unmatched. This CDR3 contains 15 residues. Germline V gene lookup returns CDR1 SGHTA and CDR2 FQGTGA. CDR3 in DNA: TGTGCCAGCAGCTTAGGGCAGGGGGAAACCGGGGAGCTGTTTTTT. Encoded protein: CASSLGQGETGELFF.

This chain uses TRBV7-9 with TRBJ1-2; D uncertain. This CDR3 contains 12 residues. Germline assignment: CDR1 SEHNR and CDR2 FQNEAQ (reference sequence). The ends were cut back, 4 bases at V and 4 bases at J, with 7 bases in the middle. CDR3 DNA: TGTGCCAGCAGCTCTGACGGCTATGGCTACACCTTC. Amino acid sequence: CASSSDGYGYTF.

This rearrangement joins TRBV7-8 to TRBJ1-1; 7 bases are shared with TRBD1. V trimming: 5 bases; J trimming: 11 bases; junction bases outside the gene matches: 8. This CDR3 is 12 amino acids long. Germline values: CDR1 SGHVS, CDR2 FQNEAQ. This CDR3 reads CASSPKQGPAFF. CDR3 sequence (DNA): TGTGCCAGCAGCCCAAAACAGGGGCCGGCTTTCTTT.

This clone was observed a handful of times. The chain couples TRBV7-2 to TRBJ2-1; 7 bases agree with TRBD2. This CDR3 has 15 residues. CDR1 and CDR2 from the germline V gene are SGHTA and FQGNSA. V dropped 4 bases and J dropped 4; count of bases not matched to a gene: 7. CDR3 amino acids: CASSSSGTKYNEQFF. The CDR3 nucleotides are TGTGCCAGCAGCTCGTCCGGGACTAAATACAATGAGCAGTTCTTC.